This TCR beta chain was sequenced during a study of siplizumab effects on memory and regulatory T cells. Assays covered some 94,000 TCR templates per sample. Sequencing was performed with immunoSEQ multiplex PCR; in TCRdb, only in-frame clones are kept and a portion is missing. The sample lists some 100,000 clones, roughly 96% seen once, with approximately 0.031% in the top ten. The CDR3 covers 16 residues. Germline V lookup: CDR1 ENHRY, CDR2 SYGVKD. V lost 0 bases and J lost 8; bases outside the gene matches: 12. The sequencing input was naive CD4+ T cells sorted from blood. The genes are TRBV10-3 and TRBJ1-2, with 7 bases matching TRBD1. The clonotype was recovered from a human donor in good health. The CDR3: CAISESQTDRVDGYTF. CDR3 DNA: TGTGCCATCAGTGAGTCCCAGACTGACAGGGTGGACGGCTACACCTTC.